The T cell receptor (beta chain) under discussion was sequenced for a study of cytomegalovirus exposure and HLA in healthy donors. Looking at the study overall: An early release of data contained 70 million to 95 million unique TCRs, which came from HLA-typed donors.

Vbeta (60) and Jbeta (13) primers were used in the PCR. Assay used: immunoSEQ multiplex PCR; TCRdb lists only in-frame clones, some missing. The table shows roughly 240,000 clones, with more than 70% occurring only once. Findings of the study overall: Earlier analysis yielded a pattern in which most TCR beta V segments were productive about 90% or about 30% of the time. Evidence from a later analysis indicated that most CMV-associated TCR beta chains looked HLA-restricted. Later analysis revealed greater clonal expansion in HLA-associated TCR beta chains than in equally common others.

Of note for this clone: As yet, its antigen is unknown.

The TCR was taken from a boy between 10 and 17 years old in good health and CMV-seronegative. The sequencing sample was made of PBMCs.

The CDR3 sequence is CASSRLAESYNEQFF. DNA of the CDR3: TGTGCCAGCAGTCGACTAGCGGAATCCTACAATGAGCAGTTCTTC. V and J are TRBV6-1 and TRBJ2-1, with 9 bases matching TRBD2. V lost 5 bases to trimming and J lost 1 base; unmatched junction nucleotides: 3. The CDR3 is 15 residues long. CDR1 is MNHNS and CDR2 is SASEGT in the germline V gene.